Listed here are 25 T cell receptor beta chains from one sample, sequenced in a study of blood T cell repertoires in COVID-19. Sequencing used immunoSEQ multiplex PCR; TCRdb keeps in-frame clones, though not all of them. The repertoire has about 100,000 clones, approximately 82% of them found once; the top ten carry under 5%. Material: peripheral blood. All receptors come from a woman between 65 and 79 years old with acute or convalescent COVID-19.

The V gene is TRBV5-1, the J gene TRBJ2-7, with 8 bases that match TRBD1. The CDR3 runs 14 residues. Looked up from germline, CDR1 is SGHRS and CDR2 is YFSETQ. J gave up 5 bases and V 2 bases, and 6 bases lay outside the gene matches. CDR3 DNA: TGCGCCAGCAGCTTACAGGGGGTTCTAAACGAGCAGTACTTC. Residues: CASSLQGVLNEQYF.

This clone was seen more than once but under ten times. The V call is TRBV7-2, the J call TRBJ1-2; D is perhaps TRBD1 (5 bases). This CDR3 comprises 16 residues. Germline V gives CDR1 SGHTA, CDR2 FQGNSA. V was pared by 5 bases and J by 3 bases, with 19 bases between. The CDR3 spells CASSPGHGEFYYGYTF. In DNA form, the CDR3 reads TGTGCCAGCAGCCCCGGACACGGCGAATTTTACTATGGCTACACCTTC.

The genes are TRBV18 and TRBJ1-5; 10 nucleotides agree with TRBD1. Looked up from germline, CDR1 is KGHSH and CDR2 is LQKENI. The CDR3 sequence is 16 residues long. The V segment lost 6 bases and the J segment 0 bases; nucleotides outside the gene matches: 5. The CDR3 DNA follows: TGTGCCAGCTCCACCGGGACAGGGGATAGCAATCAGCCCCAGCATTTT. Its translation: CASSTGTGDSNQPQHF.

Comments on this clone: The junction does not match germline at one end; this may be a read error. This sequence joins TRBV7-7 and TRBJ2-3; TRBD2 might be the D (6 bases). CDR1 is SSHAT and CDR2 is FNYEAQ in the germline V gene (reference sequence). The CDR3 consists of 13 residues. CDR3 bases: TGTGCCAGCAGCCTAGCGAGTGCAGATACGCAGTATTTT. Protein: CASSLASADTQYF. The full variable domain, rest sourced from reference TRBV7-7 and TRBJ2-3, is GAGVSQSPRYKVTKRGQDVTLRCDPISSHATLYWYQQALGQGPEFLTYFNYEAQPDKSGLPSDRFSAERPEGSISTLTIQRTEQRDSAMYRCASSLASADTQYFGPGTRLTVL.

This chain connects TRBV12-3 or TRBV12-4 to TRBJ1-2; possible D gene TRBD1, 5 bases. V lost 2 bases to trimming and J lost 8 bases, with 12 bases between them. The length of the CDR3 is 13 residues. CDR3 residues: CASSLNGRGGYTF. The CDR3 DNA follows: TGTGCCAGCAGTTTAAACGGGAGGGGCGGCTACACCTTC.

The CDR3 loop is CASSYSAGRYGYTF. As DNA, the CDR3 is TGTGCCAGCAGTTACTCCGCAGGGCGCTATGGCTACACCTTC. The chain couples TRBV6-6 to TRBJ1-2; D may be TRBD1 (5 bases). Between the trimmed V and J ends, which lost 0 bases and 4 bases, there was a span of 9 bases. The V gene's germline CDR1 is MNHNY and CDR2 SVGAGI (reference sequence). The CDR3 length is 14 residues.

This clone was detected once. The V and J genes are TRBV5-1 and TRBJ1-2; D gene unclear. The germline CDR1 and CDR2 sequences are SGHRS and YFSETQ. V lost 0 bases, J lost 1 base, and 7 bases lay in between. The CDR3 is 14 amino acids. The CDR3 sequence is CASSLDVGNYGYTF. CDR3 DNA: TGCGCCAGCAGCTTGGACGTCGGTAACTATGGCTACACCTTC.

The genes are TRBV28 and TRBJ2-1, with 12 bases identical to TRBD2. Germline lookup yields CDR1 MDHEN and CDR2 SYDVKM. The trim removed 6 bases at V and 9 bases at J, leaving 6 bases unmatched. This CDR3 comprises 14 residues. The CDR3 loop reads CASRLAGGVGEQFF. The CDR3, as DNA: TGTGCCAGCAGGCTAGCGGGAGGGGTCGGTGAGCAGTTCTTC.

The gene calls are TRBV27 and TRBJ1-1, with D uncertain. V was cut by 4 bases and J by 2 bases, with 17 bases left in between. CDR1 is MNHEY, CDR2 SMNVEV, per germline (reference sequence). The CDR3 is 16 amino acids. CDR3 region: CASSSYYTHVNTEAFF. Here the CDR3 DNA reads TGTGCCAGCAGTTCGTACTATACTCACGTCAACACTGAAGCTTTCTTT.

In this sample, this clone turned up once. J is TRBJ2-7 and V is TRBV27; 7 nucleotides agree with TRBD2. After removal of 5 bases from V and 0 bases from J, the junction contained 10 bases not matched to a gene. This CDR3 contains 16 residues. The germline V gene has CDR1 MNHEY and CDR2 SMNVEV (reference sequence). CDR3 DNA sequence: TGTGCCAGCAGTGCCCTCGCTAGCGGAAGCTCCTACGAGCAGTACTTC. Translation gives CASSALASGSSYEQYF.

This clone was found a few times. This chain connects TRBV6-5 to TRBJ2-7, with D unresolved. Trimming removed 5 bases from V and 1 base from J, with 9 bases in between. The germline CDR1 and CDR2 sequences are MNHEY and SVGAGI. The CDR3 is made up of 13 amino acids. DNA for the CDR3: TGTGCCAGCAGTCCAACTCCTTCCTACGAGCAGTACTTC. Translation: CASSPTPSYEQYF.

In this sample, this clone turned up once. The DNA for the CDR3 is TGCACCAGCAGCCCCGGACAGGCTTGCTGCCCGAACACTGAAGCTTTCTTT. Its protein product is CTSSPGQACCPNTEAFF. The V call is TRBV1, the J call TRBJ1-1; the DNA was not used to check the table's D call, TRBD1. TRBV1 is termed a pseudogene. CDR3 length: 17 amino acids.

In its sample, this clone was seen a few times. CDR3 residues: CASSSGQKPGGYTF. CDR3 in DNA: TGTGCCAGCAGCAGCGGACAGAAGCCGGGTGGCTACACCTTC. The rearrangement links TRBV7-2 to TRBJ1-2; D might be TRBD1 (6 bases). The V and J ends lost 5 bases and 7 bases respectively, with 17 bases between them. The CDR3 is made up of 14 amino acids. Germline values: CDR1 SGHTA, CDR2 FQGNSA. Full variable domain (remainder filled in from reference TRBV7-2 and TRBJ1-2): GAGVSQSPSNKVTEKGKDVELRCDPISGHTALYWYRQSLGQGLEFLIYFQGNSAPDKSGLPSDRFSAERTGGSVSTLTIQRTQQEDSAVYLCASSSGQKPGGYTFGSGTRLTVV.

This chain connects TRBV28 to TRBJ1-3; TRBD1 is a possible D gene (6 bases). Per germline, CDR1 MDHEN and CDR2 SYDVKM. The CDR3 runs to 16 residues. The ends were cut back, 6 bases at V and 2 bases at J, with 17 bases in the middle. CDR3 DNA: TGTGCCAGCAGACGGCAGGGGTCGGCCACTGGAAACACCATATATTTT. Its translation: CASRRQGSATGNTIYF.

The V and J genes are TRBV2 and TRBJ2-5, with TRBD2 matching 7 bases. J lost 2 bases, V lost 2 bases, and 8 bases had no gene match. This CDR3 spans 16 amino acids. CDR1 SNHLY and CDR2 FYNNEI come from the germline V gene. CDR3: CASSERRLAEQETQYF. CDR3 DNA: TGTGCCAGCAGTGAAAGGAGGCTAGCGGAGCAAGAGACCCAGTACTTC.

This clone appeared a single time. The chain employs TRBV28 and TRBJ2-4; 7 bases align to TRBD1. This CDR3 is built from 11 residues. With 2 bases clipped from V and 14 bases from J, the junction kept 3 bases outside the gene matches. The germline V gene has CDR1 MDHEN and CDR2 SYDVKM. CDR3 nucleotide sequence: TGTGCCAGCAGTTTAGACAGGGTAGAGTACTTC. Translated, it gives CASSLDRVEYF.

This chain connects TRBV11-2 to TRBJ2-7; D is possibly TRBD2 (6 bases). The CDR3 extends over 15 amino acids. CDR1 SGHAT and CDR2 FQNNGV come from the germline V gene. V lost 0 bases and J lost 3, with 12 bases in between. CDR3 DNA sequence: TGTGCCAGCAGCTTAGACGGGAGTGGGGACTACGAGCAGTACTTC. Amino acid sequence: CASSLDGSGDYEQYF.

The CDR3 DNA sequence: TGTGCCAGCAGCCCCGGACTAGCGGGTACCGGGGAGCTGTTTTTT. Amino acid sequence: CASSPGLAGTGELFF. The rearrangement uses TRBV7-3 and TRBJ2-2; 11 nucleotides match TRBD2. Germline CDR1 SGHTA, CDR2 FQGTGA. This CDR3 has 15 residues. The J segment lost 5 bases and the V segment lost 5 bases, leaving 4 bases of the junction unmatched. Filled out from reference TRBV7-3 and TRBJ2-2, the complete variable domain reads GAGVSQTPSNKVTEKGKYVELRCDPISGHTALYWYRQSLGQGPEFLIYFQGTGAADDSGLPNDRFFAVRPEGSVSTLKIQRTERGDSAVYLCASSPGLAGTGELFFGEGSRLTVL.

This rearrangement joins TRBV6-2 or TRBV6-3 to TRBJ1-1, with D uncertain. This CDR3 contains 14 residues. Trimming took off 2 bases at V and 11 bases at J, with 18 bases between the two ends. Germline V gene lookup returns CDR1 MNHEY and CDR2 SVGEGT. CDR3 amino acids: CASSYSGISYGAFF. The CDR3 bases are TGTGCCAGCAGTTACAGCGGCATCTCCTATGGGGCTTTCTTT.

V is TRBV7-2 and J is TRBJ1-5; 8 bases match TRBD1. The CDR3 runs 16 residues. With V trimmed by 4 bases and J by 1 base, 6 bases remained unmatched. Germline V gives CDR1 SGHTA, CDR2 FQGNSA. CDR3 DNA: TGTGCCAGCAGCTACTACGGACAGGGAAGCAATCAGCCCCAGCATTTT. Translated: CASSYYGQGSNQPQHF.

This clone was seen a handful of times. V and J are TRBV2 and TRBJ2-1; TRBD2 is a possible D gene (6 bases). CDR1 is SNHLY, CDR2 FYNNEI, per germline. The CDR3 consists of 12 residues. With 7 bases removed from V and 13 bases from J, the gap between germline ends came to 17 bases. The CDR3 loop is CASTDPGLFQFF. The CDR3 nucleotides read TGTGCCAGCACCGACCCGGGACTCTTTCAGTTCTTC.

The chain joins TRBV6-5 to TRBJ1-1, with D perhaps matching TRBD1 (6 bases). Germline loops: CDR1 MNHEY, CDR2 SVGAGI. The ends were cut back, 7 bases at V and 5 bases at J, with 20 bases in the middle. This CDR3 is 15 amino acids long. In DNA form, the CDR3 reads TGTGCCAGCACCTCACTCGGGGGGGCGGATACTGAAGCTTTCTTT. It codes for CASTSLGGADTEAFF.

The V and J genes are TRBV5-6 and TRBJ2-7; 10 bases line up with TRBD2. CDR1 and CDR2 from the germline V gene are SGHDT and YYEEEE. V shed 4 bases, J shed 2 bases, and the junction held 9 bases outside the gene matches. The CDR3 covers 16 residues. CDR3 nucleotide sequence: TGTGCCAGCAGCCGCCCGGCGAGCGGGAGGGCCTACGAGCAGTACTTC. Encoded protein: CASSRPASGRAYEQYF.

This clone has just a few counts. The chain employs TRBV11-2 and TRBJ1-3; D is possibly TRBD1 (6 bases). This CDR3 is 14 amino acids long. The germline gives CDR1 SGHAT, CDR2 FQNNGV. V lost 0 bases and J lost 7, with 10 bases in between. This CDR3 reads CASSLDRGANTIYF. In DNA, the CDR3 is TGTGCCAGCAGCTTAGATCGGGGGGCGAACACCATATATTTT.

V is TRBV27 and J is TRBJ2-7; 12 bases match TRBD2. CDR3 length equals 14 residues. J lost 6 bases, V lost 7 bases, and 7 bases had no gene match. Germline CDR1 and CDR2: MNHEY and SMNVEV (reference sequence). The CDR3 loop is CASTPTSGSREQYF. The DNA of the CDR3 is TGTGCCAGCACCCCGACTAGCGGGAGTCGCGAGCAGTACTTC.